This T cell receptor beta chain was captured in a study of CD8 T cells in Susac syndrome. Regarding this clonotype: Antigen: not known.

RNA amounts of roughly 0.45 to 1 ug underwent reverse transcription with random hexamers. The authors amplified TCR beta CDR3 across 54 Vbeta and 13 Jbeta using immunoSEQ multiplex PCR. TCRdb re-called the immunoSEQ multiplex PCR reads through MiXCR, storing one row per CDR3 protein. The table shows hundreds of thousands of distinct CDR3 sequences, with around 85% occurring only once. This CDR3 contains 13 residues. Germline CDR1 and CDR2: LGHNA and YSLEER. Trimming cost V 8 bases and J 1 base; bases outside gene matches: 1. Study outcomes and limitations: An acknowledgment was made by the study that its TCR sequencing and HLA analysis involved relatively few individuals.

The origin of this receptor is a human donor with multiple sclerosis. The source material was CD8+ T cells from PBMCs. V is TRBV4-3 and J is TRBJ2-2, with 7 bases identical to TRBD2. CDR3 amino acids: CASASGNTGELFF. The CDR3 nucleotides read TGCGCCAGCGCTAGCGGGAACACCGGGGAGCTGTTTTTT.